This passage covers 32 T cell receptor beta chains from one sample sequenced in a study of OX40 agonist ivuxolimab in advanced cancers. Sequencing used immunoSEQ multiplex PCR; TCRdb keeps in-frame clones, though not all of them. The repertoire includes approximately 31,000 clones, over 60% of them detected once, and around 25% sits in the top ten. The material was CD4+ or CD8+ T cells sorted from blood, obtained in a trial of the OX40 agonist ivuxolimab. The receptors shown here come from an adult with an advanced solid tumor such as melanoma, head and neck, liver or kidney cancer.

The rearrangement uses TRBV2 and TRBJ2-5; TRBD2 matches 11 bases. Germline trimming cut 1 base from V and 4 bases from J; bases unmatched to any gene: 2. The CDR3 contains 15 residues. Per germline, CDR1 SNHLY and CDR2 FYNNEI. CDR3 sequence reads: CASSEELAGAETQYF. Here the CDR3 DNA reads TGTGCCAGCAGTGAAGAACTAGCGGGGGCAGAGACCCAGTACTTC.

This chain connects TRBV18 to TRBJ1-5; tentatively, D is TRBD1 (6 bases). Trimming shortened V by 3 bases and J by 1 base, and 10 bases separated the two germline ends. Germline loops: CDR1 KGHSH, CDR2 LQKENI. This CDR3 is 15 amino acids long. In DNA, the CDR3 is TGTGCCAGCTCACCGGGGGCTGAGAGCAATCAGCCCCAGCATTTT. Translated: CASSPGAESNQPQHF.

A few counts support this clone. This chain links TRBV5-1 with TRBJ1-1, with 11 bases fitting TRBD1. Germline values: CDR1 SGHRS, CDR2 YFSETQ. The CDR3 spans 18 residues. The J segment lost 6 bases and the V segment lost 0 bases, leaving 13 bases of the junction unmatched. This chain's CDR3 is CASSLARGQGGMGSEAFF. The CDR3 DNA sequence: TGCGCCAGCAGCTTGGCCCGGGGACAGGGGGGAATGGGGTCTGAAGCTTTCTTT. Full variable domain (missing parts from reference TRBV5-1 and TRBJ1-1): KAGVTQTPRYLIKTRGQQVTLSCSPISGHRSVSWYQQTPGQGLQFLFEYFSETQRNKGNFPGRFSGRQFSNSRSEMNVSTLELGDSALYLCASSLARGQGGMGSEAFFGQGTRLTVV.

This clone was observed once. The chain has TRBV6-1 and TRBJ1-5, with D possibly being TRBD1 (6 bases). This CDR3 has 14 amino acids. The ends were cut back, 8 bases at V and 3 bases at J, with 14 bases in the middle. Germline V gene lookup returns CDR1 MNHNS and CDR2 SASEGT. Written as DNA, the CDR3 is TGTGCCAGCGACAGGAGCAGGACCAATCAGCCCCAGCATTTT. Translation: CASDRSRTNQPQHF.

This clone turned up a few times. This CDR3 is also generated by other DNA sequences in the sample. The chain combines TRBV5-1 with TRBJ1-4, with 9 bases identical to TRBD1. Looked up from germline, CDR1 is SGHRS and CDR2 is YFSETQ. Trimming cost V 2 bases and J 8 bases; bases outside gene matches: 4. The CDR3 is made up of 14 amino acids. The CDR3 reads CASSLGQGREKLFF. CDR3 bases: TGCGCCAGCAGCTTAGGACAGGGGAGAGAAAAACTGTTTTTT.

This chain joins TRBV7-9 and TRBJ2-5, with 10 bases fitting TRBD1. Germline CDR1 is SEHNR and CDR2 is FQNEAQ (reference sequence). Unmatched junction bases numbered 5, after V lost 1 base and J lost 9 bases. This CDR3 contains 14 residues. This chain's CDR3 is CASSLGTGGAAQYF. DNA for the CDR3: TGTGCCAGCAGCTTAGGGACAGGGGGAGCTGCCCAGTACTTC.

V gene TRBV9 combines with J gene TRBJ2-2, with D tentatively TRBD2 (5 bases). In germline, CDR1 is SGDLS, CDR2 YYNGEE. The CDR3 has 17 residues. Trimming removed 2 bases from V and 1 base from J, with 15 bases in between. The CDR3 sequence: CASSVPKFGENTGELFF. The CDR3 DNA reads as TGTGCCAGCAGCGTCCCCAAGTTCGGGGAGAACACCGGGGAGCTGTTTTTT.

This rearrangement joins TRBV5-5 to TRBJ2-2, with unresolved D. CDR1 and CDR2 (germline): SGHKS, YYEKEE (reference sequence). The CDR3 totals 13 residues. Trimming pared 1 base from V and 1 base from J, leaving 2 bases between. The CDR3 sequence: CASSLRNTGELFF. The CDR3 coding sequence is TGTGCCAGCAGCTTGAGGAACACCGGGGAGCTGTTTTTT.

This chain links TRBV4-1 with TRBJ1-1; D is perhaps TRBD1 (5 bases). Germline CDR1 is MGHRA and CDR2 is YSYEKL. Trimming removed 0 bases from V and 11 bases from J, with 13 bases in between. CDR3 length: 13 residues. Here the CDR3 DNA reads TGCGCCAGCAGCCAAGAGGCAGGGCTGGGTGCTTTCTTT. Protein: CASSQEAGLGAFF.

V is TRBV13 and J is TRBJ1-1; perhaps TRBD1 as D (6 bases). The CDR3 is 12 residues long. CDR1 is PRHDT, CDR2 FYEKMQ, per germline (reference sequence). The germline V and J ends were trimmed by 4 bases and 4 bases, with 7 bases remaining between them. CDR3 sequence reads: CASSYRVTEAFF. CDR3 nucleotides: TGTGCCAGCAGCTACAGGGTCACTGAAGCTTTCTTT. Together with reference TRBV13 and TRBJ1-1, the CDR3 gives the full variable domain: AAGVIQSPRHLIKEKRETATLKCYPIPRHDTVYWYQQGPGQDPQFLISFYEKMQSDKGSIPDRFSAQQFSDYHSELNMSSLELGDSALYFCASSYRVTEAFFGQGTRLTVV.

This clone occurred once. The V call is TRBV18, the J call TRBJ2-7; D is perhaps TRBD2 (6 bases). Trimming removed 3 bases from V and 4 bases from J, with 10 bases in between. The CDR3 is 13 amino acids. Germline lookup yields CDR1 KGHSH and CDR2 LQKENI. CDR3 amino acids: CASSPLEGYEQYF. The CDR3 region has the DNA TGTGCCAGCTCACCGCTGGAGGGTTACGAGCAGTACTTC.

The chain couples TRBV5-4 to TRBJ2-3; the match to TRBD2 covers 12 bases. V dropped 0 bases and J dropped 3; count of bases not matched to a gene: 11. The CDR3 covers 19 residues. CDR1 and CDR2 from the germline V gene are SGHNT and YYREEE (reference sequence). The CDR3 DNA follows: TGTGCCAGCAGCTTGGGGTCGCCTAGCGGGGGGGAGGGTACAGATACGCAGTATTTT. This codes for CASSLGSPSGGEGTDTQYF. Based on the CDR3 plus reference TRBV5-4 and TRBJ2-3, the full variable domain is ETGVTQSPTHLIKTRGQQVTLRCSSQSGHNTVSWYQQALGQGPQFIFQYYREEENGRGNFPPRFSGLQFPNYSSELNVNALELDDSALYLCASSLGSPSGGEGTDTQYFGPGTRLTVL.

This clone was counted once. This rearrangement joins TRBV7-9 to TRBJ2-5; TRBD1 matches 10 bases. Germline V gene sequence: CDR1 SEHNR, CDR2 FQNEAQ (reference sequence). V shed 5 bases, J shed 5 bases, and the junction held 5 bases outside the gene matches. The CDR3 contains 14 residues. In DNA, the CDR3 is TGTGCCAGCAGCGTAGACAGGGGGCGCGAGACCCAGTACTTC. Its translation: CASSVDRGRETQYF.

V is TRBV10-2 and J is TRBJ1-2; tentatively, D is TRBD1 (6 bases). Germline loops: CDR1 WSHSY, CDR2 SAAADI. The CDR3 totals 15 residues. The V gene lost 1 base and the J gene lost 2 bases, with 11 bases spanning the gap. This CDR3 reads CASSEYPGANYGYTF. The CDR3 DNA is TGCGCCAGCAGTGAGTATCCGGGGGCGAACTATGGCTACACCTTC.

The rearrangement joins TRBV5-6 to TRBJ1-1; D perhaps matches TRBD1 (5 bases). Germline assignment: CDR1 SGHDT and CDR2 YYEEEE. The CDR3 has 18 residues. V gave up 2 bases and J gave up 6 bases, with 26 bases separating them. This CDR3 is CASSLTLLFRVGVAEAFF. The CDR3 nucleotides read TGTGCCAGCAGCTTAACATTACTCTTTCGTGTAGGGGTCGCTGAAGCTTTCTTT.

This clone was observed a handful of times. This sequence joins TRBV14 and TRBJ2-2, with D unclear. The germline V gene encodes CDR1 SGHDN and CDR2 FVKESK. The V gene lost 4 bases and the J gene lost 2 bases, with 14 bases spanning the gap. The CDR3 sequence is 16 residues long. The CDR3 coding sequence is TGTGCCAGCAGCCCCATATTCTTTACTAACACCGGGGAGCTGTTTTTT. Its protein product is CASSPIFFTNTGELFF.

This clone qualifies as medium-sized. This chain uses TRBV5-1 with TRBJ2-3; D gene uncertain. The germline V and J ends were trimmed by 4 bases and 6 bases, with 6 bases remaining between them. The CDR3 loop spans 11 amino acids. From germline, CDR1 is SGHRS and CDR2 YFSETQ. In DNA form, the CDR3 reads TGCGCCAGCAGCCCCCCGGATACGCAGTATTTT. Amino acid sequence: CASSPPDTQYF.

As DNA, the CDR3 is TGTGCCAGCAGTGGAAGGTACGAGCAGTACTTC. It yields the protein CASSGRYEQYF. The V call is TRBV6-1, the J call TRBJ2-7; D gene uncertain. V lost 4 bases and J lost 4, with 5 bases in between. The germline V gene has CDR1 MNHNS and CDR2 SASEGT. CDR3 length: 11 amino acids.

The gene calls are TRBV5-1 and TRBJ2-5, with D unresolved. Germline CDR1 SGHRS, CDR2 YFSETQ. The CDR3 length is 15 residues. V gave up 7 bases and J gave up 0 bases, with 16 bases separating them. In DNA form, the CDR3 reads TGCGCCAGCGCAAGAGAGGTTGGTTACCAAGAGACCCAGTACTTC. Its protein product is CASAREVGYQETQYF.

The chain links TRBV11-2 to TRBJ2-7, with no clear D. This CDR3 spans 14 amino acids. With 1 base removed from V and 3 bases from J, the gap between germline ends came to 10 bases. Germline CDR1 and CDR2: SGHAT and FQNNGV. CDR3 in amino acids: CASSLVGRGYEQYF. For the CDR3, the DNA is TGTGCCAGCAGCTTAGTCGGACGAGGCTACGAGCAGTACTTC.

A single count supports this clone. The chain uses TRBV6-6 and TRBJ1-2; tentative D call: TRBD1 (5 bases). CDR1 MNHNY and CDR2 SVGAGI come from the germline V gene (reference sequence). V lost 4 bases to trimming and J lost 4 bases, with 7 bases between them. The CDR3 consists of 12 residues. The CDR3 bases are TGTGCCAGCAGTTCTGGGGGCTATGGCTACACCTTC. Its translation: CASSSGGYGYTF.

The V call is TRBV5-1, the J call TRBJ1-4; 8 nucleotides line up with TRBD1. The junction had 2 bases not matched to a gene; V was cut back by 4 bases and J by 3 bases. Germline V gene lookup returns CDR1 SGHRS and CDR2 YFSETQ. The CDR3 has 14 amino acids. The CDR3 nucleotides are TGCGCCAGCAGCCCGGGACAGGCTAATGAAAAACTGTTTTTT. This translates into CASSPGQANEKLFF.

The CDR3 nucleotides are TGTGCCAGCAGCTTGGGAGATAGGGCCACTGAAGCTTTCTTT. Translated: CASSLGDRATEAFF. The chain uses TRBV5-5 and TRBJ1-1; D is unclear. Trimming shortened V by 0 bases and J by 4 bases, and 10 bases separated the two germline ends. Germline CDR1 reads SGHKS; CDR2 reads YYEKEE (reference sequence). This CDR3 is built from 14 residues.

CDR3 sequence reads: CAFSGVGETQYF. CDR3 sequence (DNA): TGTGCCTTTAGCGGGGTTGGGGAGACCCAGTACTTC. V gene TRBV30 combines with J gene TRBJ2-5; 8 bases match TRBD2. This CDR3 spans 12 amino acids. Losses at the gene ends were 7 bases for V and 5 bases for J; bases not matched to a gene: 6. Germline loops: CDR1 GTSNPN, CDR2 SVGIG (reference sequence).

This clone was observed a single time. The chain recombines TRBV7-9 with TRBJ2-3, with TRBD2 matching 9 bases. This CDR3 contains 14 residues. Germline CDR1 and CDR2: SEHNR and FQNEAQ (reference sequence). V was clipped by 1 base and J by 6 bases; unmatched bases: 2. The CDR3 DNA is TGTGCCAGCAGCTTAGGCCTAGCGGGGGATACGCAGTATTTT. This gives the protein CASSLGLAGDTQYF.

This rearrangement joins TRBV5-1 to TRBJ1-4; D call uncertain. Germline assignment: CDR1 SGHRS and CDR2 YFSETQ. The CDR3 consists of 16 residues. V dropped 2 bases and J dropped 3 bases, with 14 bases sitting between them. The CDR3 bases are TGCGCCAGCAGCTTTCGGGAAAGATCACCTAATGAAAAACTGTTTTTT. Amino acids: CASSFRERSPNEKLFF.

V is TRBV7-9 and J is TRBJ2-7; 8 bases fit TRBD1. The CDR3 loop spans 16 amino acids. Trimming took 1 base from V and 4 from J; bases not matched to a gene: 9. The germline V gene encodes CDR1 SEHNR and CDR2 FQNEAQ (reference sequence). The CDR3 sequence is CASSLVGRGRGYEQYF. Written as DNA, the CDR3 is TGTGCCAGCAGCTTAGTTGGCAGGGGGCGAGGGTACGAGCAGTACTTC.

The rearrangement links TRBV27 to TRBJ2-1; TRBD1 matches 10 bases. Germline V gene sequence: CDR1 MNHEY, CDR2 SMNVEV (reference sequence). V lost 6 bases and J lost 6; bases outside the gene matches: 2. The CDR3 covers 13 residues. The CDR3 region is CASRRDRGNEQFF. CDR3 DNA sequence: TGTGCCAGCAGAAGGGACAGGGGCAATGAGCAGTTCTTC.

V gene TRBV7-9 combines with J gene TRBJ1-2, with 8 bases identical to TRBD1. The V gene end was trimmed by 0 bases and the J gene end by 11 bases; junction bases not matched to a gene: 5. Germline V gene lookup returns CDR1 SEHNR and CDR2 FQNEAQ (reference sequence). The CDR3 is 13 residues long. CDR3 coding DNA: TGTGCCAGCAGCTTAGCGTTGACAGGGGTATACACCTTC. Translated, it gives CASSLALTGVYTF.

About this clone itself: The sample carries other DNA sequences with the same CDR3. The CDR3 here is CASSLGGAGTDTQYF. CDR3 DNA sequence: TGTGCCAGCAGCTTAGGGGGGGCGGGCACAGATACGCAGTATTTT. This chain joins TRBV7-2 and TRBJ2-3, with D perhaps given as TRBD1 or TRBD2 (6 bases each). V lost 1 base and J lost 1, with 9 bases in between. Germline CDR1 SGHTA, CDR2 FQGNSA. CDR3 size: 15 residues.

This chain links TRBV6-5 with TRBJ2-7, with 11 nucleotides matching TRBD2. The germline V gene encodes CDR1 MNHEY and CDR2 SVGAGI. The CDR3 covers 15 residues. V lost 4 bases to trimming and J lost 2 bases; unmatched junction nucleotides: 4. CDR3 sequence reads: CASSSVAGGTYEQYF. The CDR3 DNA sequence: TGTGCCAGCAGTTCGGTAGCGGGGGGGACCTACGAGCAGTACTTC.

The rearrangement uses TRBV2 and TRBJ1-6; tentatively, D is TRBD1 (6 bases). Trimming removed 4 bases from V and 9 bases from J, with 13 bases in between. The V gene's germline CDR1 is SNHLY and CDR2 FYNNEI. CDR3 length equals 14 residues. The DNA of the CDR3 is TGTGCCAGCAGTGGCAGGGGAATAGGTTCACCCCTCCACTTT. Translation: CASSGRGIGSPLHF. Drawing the rest from reference TRBV2 and TRBJ1-6, the complete variable domain is EPEVTQTPSHQVTQMGQEVILRCVPISNHLYFYWYRQILGQKVEFLVSFYNNEISEKSEIFDDQFSVERPDGSNFTLKIRSTKLEDSAMYFCASSGRGIGSPLHFGNGTRLTVT.